One sample yielded the 18 T cell receptor beta chains listed below, sequenced in a study of human thymus T cells. The assay was immunoSEQ multiplex PCR, and TCRdb's table has in-frame clones only and misses some. In the table there are around 70,000 clones, roughly 94% of which are singletons. Thymic resections from corrective heart surgery supplied the tissue. Specimen: thymus tissue. These receptors all come from a girl under three years old with a congenital heart defect but otherwise immunologically healthy.

The V gene is TRBV27, the J gene TRBJ2-1, with a weak D call TRBD1 (6 bases). Trimming removed 6 bases at V and 3 bases at J, with 15 bases between. This CDR3 contains 15 residues. Germline CDR1 MNHEY, CDR2 SMNVEV (reference sequence). CDR3: CASRGTGPNYNEQFF. The CDR3 nucleotides read TGTGCCAGCAGAGGCACAGGGCCCAACTACAATGAGCAGTTCTTC.

This sequence joins TRBV21-1 and TRBJ1-2. TRBV21-1 is a listed pseudogene. The CDR3 covers 13 residues. The CDR3 DNA reads TGTGCCAGCAGCAAAGGGGGGTACGGTGGCTACACCTTC. As protein: CASSKGGYGGYTF.

The genes are TRBV10-3 and TRBJ1-1, with 7 bases matching TRBD1. After removal of 0 bases from V and 1 base from J, the junction contained 14 bases not matched to a gene. The CDR3 is 19 residues long. Germline CDR1 reads ENHRY; CDR2 reads SYGVKD. The CDR3 nucleotides read TGTGCCATCAGTGAGTCGTTAAGGGTGACAGGGTGGAGGAACACTGAAGCTTTCTTT. This translates into CAISESLRVTGWRNTEAFF.

This chain uses TRBV23-1 with TRBJ2-5, with D possibly being TRBD2 (6 bases). TRBV23-1 is treated as an ORF (open reading frame) with a function not yet certain. This CDR3 has 16 residues. Trimming took off 1 base at V and 6 bases at J, with 18 bases between the two ends. The CDR3: CASSQWKREFRKTQYF. CDR3 in DNA: TGCGCCAGCAGTCAATGGAAACGGGAGTTCAGAAAGACCCAGTACTTC.

The chain is built from TRBV19 and TRBJ2-2, with D unresolved. Germline lookup yields CDR1 LNHDA and CDR2 SQIVND (reference sequence). The CDR3 is 14 amino acids. Trimming shortened V by 5 bases and J by 5 bases, and 12 bases separated the two germline ends. Here the CDR3 DNA reads TGTGCCAGTAGTCCACCCCCGGCAACCGGGGAGCTGTTTTTT. Its translation is CASSPPPATGELFF.

This chain joins TRBV13 and TRBJ2-3; weak D call: TRBD2 (5 bases). Trimming left V 1 base short and J 4 bases short, with 21 bases between. The CDR3 extends over 18 amino acids. The germline V gene has CDR1 PRHDT and CDR2 FYEKMQ (reference sequence). The CDR3 is CASSLADRSSAVPDTQYF. CDR3 in DNA: TGTGCCAGCAGCTTAGCTGATCGGAGTAGCGCGGTCCCAGATACGCAGTATTTT.

CDR3 sequence: CAWKGHTIYF. The CDR3 bases are TGTGCCTGGAAGGGTCACACCATATATTTT. The J gene is TRBJ1-3, the V gene TRBV30; D unresolved. The CDR3 is made up of 10 amino acids. V lost 4 bases and J lost 8, with 6 bases in between. Germline CDR1 reads GTSNPN; CDR2 reads SVGIG (reference sequence).

The J gene is TRBJ1-5, the V gene TRBV7-9, with TRBD1 matching over 7 bases. Trimming removed 4 bases from V and 7 bases from J; junction bases left unmatched: 7. This CDR3 is built from 14 residues. Germline CDR1 reads SEHNR; CDR2 reads FQNEAQ (reference sequence). CDR3 nucleotide sequence: TGTGCCAGCAGCTCAGGACAGGCGGTACAGCCCCAGCATTTT. Its translation is CASSSGQAVQPQHF. Full variable domain (remainder filled in from reference TRBV7-9 and TRBJ1-5): DTGVSQNPRHKITKRGQNVTFRCDPISEHNRLYWYRQTLGQGPEFLTYFQNEAQLEKSRLLSDRFSAERPKGSFSTLEIQRTEQGDSAMYLCASSSGQAVQPQHFGDGTRLSIL.

The chain has TRBV6-5 and TRBJ1-1; D gene unclear. Between the trimmed V and J ends, which lost 3 bases and 6 bases, there was a span of 11 bases. This CDR3 comprises 13 residues. Germline CDR1 is MNHEY and CDR2 is SVGAGI. This CDR3 reads CASSYSGSAEAFF. The DNA of the CDR3 is TGTGCCAGCAGTTATTCGGGGTCCGCTGAAGCTTTCTTT.

V and J are TRBV6-4 and TRBJ2-1, with 8 positions matching TRBD1. This CDR3 has 17 amino acids. Germline lookup yields CDR1 MRHNA and CDR2 SNTAGT. The ends lost 3 bases at V and 9 bases at J; junction bases unmatched: 16. The CDR3 nucleotides are TGTGCCAGCAGTGAAGGCGGGACAGGACAGGGTTTCAGTGAGCAGTTCTTC. Translated: CASSEGGTGQGFSEQFF.

The chain joins TRBV27 to TRBJ2-3; D is undetermined. Per the germline V gene, CDR1 is MNHEY and CDR2 is SMNVEV (reference sequence). Deletions cut 0 bases from V and 6 bases from J, with 22 bases between. The CDR3 has 18 residues. Here the CDR3 reads CASSLSGRERLIEDTQYF. CDR3 DNA: TGTGCCAGCAGTTTATCGGGCCGAGAACGGCTCATAGAGGATACGCAGTATTTT.

In this sample, this clone turned up once. The chain joins TRBV7-9 to TRBJ1-4; weak D call: TRBD1 (6 bases). This CDR3 has 16 residues. V lost 2 bases, J lost 4 bases, and 14 bases lay in between. The germline V gene has CDR1 SEHNR and CDR2 FQNEAQ (reference sequence). In nucleotides, the CDR3 is TGTGCCAGCAGCTTAAGGCGTGGACAGATTAATGAAAAACTGTTTTTT. This translates into CASSLRRGQINEKLFF.

This chain uses TRBV5-4 with TRBJ2-2; no reliable D call. CDR1 SGHNT and CDR2 YYREEE come from the germline V gene (reference sequence). CDR3 length: 15 residues. Trimming left V 4 bases short and J 6 bases short, with 16 bases between. In DNA, the CDR3 is TGTGCCAGCAGCCTATTGCTGGGGTCGGCCGGGGAGCTGTTTTTT. Protein: CASSLLLGSAGELFF.

The chain has TRBV5-5 and TRBJ1-4, with D possibly TRBD1 on 5 matching bases. This CDR3 contains 14 residues. V was trimmed by 7 bases and J by 1 base, leaving 11 bases between them. The V gene's germline CDR1 is SGHKS and CDR2 YYEKEE (reference sequence). CDR3 sequence: CASRGIKTNEKLFF. As DNA, the CDR3 is TGTGCCAGCCGGGGGATTAAAACTAATGAAAAACTGTTTTTT. The whole variable domain, filled in from reference TRBV5-5 and TRBJ1-4, reads DAGVTQSPTHLIKTRGQQVTLRCSPISGHKSVSWYQQVLGQGPQFIFQYYEKEERGRGNFPDRFSARQFPNYSSELNVNALLLGDSALYLCASRGIKTNEKLFFGSGTQLSVL.

The chain carries TRBV30 and TRBJ1-5, with a possible D match to TRBD1 (5 bases). The germline V and J ends were trimmed by 1 base and 6 bases, with 7 bases remaining between them. Germline lookup yields CDR1 GTSNPN and CDR2 SVGIG (reference sequence). This CDR3 spans 12 amino acids. This CDR3 reads CAWSGGFQPQHF. The CDR3 coding sequence is TGTGCCTGGAGTGGGGGCTTTCAGCCCCAGCATTTT.

This clone was recorded once. This sequence joins TRBV18 and TRBJ2-1; 9 bases map to TRBD2. Germline V gene lookup returns CDR1 KGHSH and CDR2 LQKENI. The junction had 13 bases not matched to a gene; V was cut back by 3 bases and J by 7 bases. The length of the CDR3 is 17 residues. CDR3 sequence reads: CASSPGLAGGPLNEQFF. The CDR3, as DNA: TGTGCCAGCTCACCGGGTCTGGCGGGAGGGCCTCTGAATGAGCAGTTCTTC.

The chain has TRBV29-1 and TRBJ2-3; D not resolved. Trimming removed 4 bases from V and 4 bases from J, with 9 bases in between. CDR1 and CDR2 from the germline V gene are SQVTM and ANQGSEA. This CDR3 comprises 12 residues. The CDR3: CSVVKDPDTQYF. The CDR3 DNA is TGCAGCGTTGTGAAGGACCCAGATACGCAGTATTTT.

The sample holds one count of this clone. This chain uses TRBV6-1 with TRBJ2-7, with D possibly matching TRBD1 (5 bases). The V end was cut by 5 bases, the J end by 4 bases, with 15 bases between. This CDR3 contains 14 residues. The germline CDR1 and CDR2 sequences are MNHNS and SASEGT. CDR3 nucleotide sequence: TGTGCCAGCAGTACGCCGGACACTGGTTACGAGCAGTACTTC. It codes for CASSTPDTGYEQYF.